These 3 T cell receptor beta chains originate from one sample sequenced in a study of regulatory T cells in long-lasting Graves disease. Time point indicated: persistent/refractory GD, antithyroid drugs over 5 years with positive TRAb. Following extraction of RNA from PBMCs, that RNA was used to make the TCR library. CDR3-region Arm-PCR and iRepertoire HTBI primers produced the TCR beta libraries. TCRdb recomputed calls from the multiplex PCR reads with MiXCR, one row per CDR3 protein. The sample consists of a few hundred thousand distinct CDR3 sequences, around 20% of them appearing once. Sequenced material: peripheral blood mononuclear cells (PBMCs), taken when the disease was refractory, from a patient treated with antithyroid drugs. These TCRs come from a female donor with Graves disease.

The chain joins TRBV28 to TRBJ1-1, with D possibly being TRBD1 (6 bases). Deletions cut 1 base from V and 0 bases from J, with 15 bases between. Looked up from germline, CDR1 is MDHEN and CDR2 is SYDVKM. The CDR3 has 17 residues. The CDR3 sequence: CASSLYGRGNMNTEAFF. CDR3 nucleotides: TGTGCCAGCAGTTTATATGGCAGGGGTAATATGAACACTGAAGCTTTCTTT.

This clonotype was detected many times. The J gene is TRBJ1-5, the V gene TRBV28, with no clear D. CDR1 and CDR2 from the germline V gene are MDHEN and SYDVKM. This CDR3 comprises 14 residues. The V and J ends lost 0 bases and 3 bases respectively, with 6 bases between them. This CDR3 is CASSLWAANQPQHF. The DNA for the CDR3 is TGTGCCAGCAGTTTATGGGCAGCCAATCAGCCCCAGCATTTT.

The sample holds many counts of this clonotype. The chain recombines TRBV7-3 with TRBJ2-7, with 11 bases lining up with TRBD2. The junction had 15 bases not matched to a gene; V was cut back by 1 base and J by 7 bases. Looked up from germline, CDR1 is SGHTA and CDR2 is FQGTGA. This CDR3 has 18 amino acids. The CDR3 bases are TGTGCCAGCAGCTTAAGTGGGGGACTAGCGGCCAAAGCAGGGGAGCAGTACTTC. Protein product: CASSLSGGLAAKAGEQYF.